The entry below describes one T cell receptor (beta chain). This CDR3 is built from 15 residues. Per germline, CDR1 KGHSH and CDR2 LQKENI. V was cut by 8 bases and J by 1 base, with 17 bases left in between. In the study's own analysis: Amplifying reference gene primers gave estimates of nucleated cell counts. TCRdb's table, derived via immunoSEQ multiplex PCR, lists solely in-frame clones and lacks some. The DNA gave D and trimming, while V, J and clone size come from that table. Among approximately 230,000 clones, 70% to 85% were seen once, and the ten largest hold over 3%. This record belongs to a study of blood T cell repertoires in COVID-19. Study summary: Sources were T cells, B-cell-depleted T cells, or PBMCs; the material itself was cDNA or gDNA.

Sample: peripheral blood. The TCR comes from a woman aged 40 to 49 with active or convalescent COVID-19. The V gene is TRBV18, the J gene TRBJ1-1; possible D gene TRBD1, 6 bases. CDR3: CASASGQMANTEAFF. The CDR3 DNA reads TGTGCCAGCGCCTCTGGACAGATGGCGAACACTGAAGCTTTCTTT.